What follows describes a single TCR beta chain. A read error is possible here, since a much larger clone lies one base away. Clones were sequenced by immunoSEQ multiplex PCR, and TCRdb holds only the in-frame ones, with some missing. The data contain roughly 600,000 clones, roughly 98% of them singletons. This sample is drawn from a study of shared clonotypes between healthy human individuals. From germline, CDR1 is MNHNS and CDR2 SASEGT. V was clipped by 6 bases and J by 6 bases, with 3 bases between them. The length of the CDR3 is 10 residues. The naive CD8 fraction comprised CD45RO-negative cells positively selected for CCR7 and excluded terminally differentiated effector memory CD45RA+ cells. Those who donated, Caucasian adults without exception, all lived in Nashville, Tennessee.

Sequencing was performed on naive CD8+ T cells sorted from blood. The clonotype originates from a man aged 30 to 45 in good health. The chain uses TRBV6-1 and TRBJ2-1, with no clear D. In nucleotides, the CDR3 is TGTGCCAGCAGCGTCAATGAGCAGTTCTTC. This translates into CASSVNEQFF.